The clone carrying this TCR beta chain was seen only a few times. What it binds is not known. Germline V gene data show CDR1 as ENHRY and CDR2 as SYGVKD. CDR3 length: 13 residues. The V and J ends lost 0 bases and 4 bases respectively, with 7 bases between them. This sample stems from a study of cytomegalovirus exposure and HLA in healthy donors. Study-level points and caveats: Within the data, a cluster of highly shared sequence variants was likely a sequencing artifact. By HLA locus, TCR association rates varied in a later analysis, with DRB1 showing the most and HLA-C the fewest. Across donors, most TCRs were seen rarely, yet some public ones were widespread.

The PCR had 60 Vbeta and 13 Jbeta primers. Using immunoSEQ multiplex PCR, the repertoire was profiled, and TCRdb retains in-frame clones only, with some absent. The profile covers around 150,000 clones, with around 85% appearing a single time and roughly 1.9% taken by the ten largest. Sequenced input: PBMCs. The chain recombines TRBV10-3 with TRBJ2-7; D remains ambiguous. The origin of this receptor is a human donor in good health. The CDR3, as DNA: TGTGCCATCAGTGAGTCCGGCGGTTACGAGCAGTACTTC. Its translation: CAISESGGYEQYF.